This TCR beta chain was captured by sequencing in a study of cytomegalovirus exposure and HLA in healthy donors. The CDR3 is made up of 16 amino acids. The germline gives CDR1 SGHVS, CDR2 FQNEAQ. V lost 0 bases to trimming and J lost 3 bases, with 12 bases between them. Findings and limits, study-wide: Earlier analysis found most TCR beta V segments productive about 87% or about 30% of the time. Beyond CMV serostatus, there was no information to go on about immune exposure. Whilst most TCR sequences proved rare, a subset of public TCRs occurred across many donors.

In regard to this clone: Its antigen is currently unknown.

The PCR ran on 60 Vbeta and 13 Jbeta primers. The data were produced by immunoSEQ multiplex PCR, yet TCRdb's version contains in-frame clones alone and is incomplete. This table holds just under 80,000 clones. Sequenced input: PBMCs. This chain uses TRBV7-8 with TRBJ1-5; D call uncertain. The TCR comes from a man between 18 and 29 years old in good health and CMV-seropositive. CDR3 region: CASSLAYGEDNQPQHF. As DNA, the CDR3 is TGTGCCAGCAGCTTAGCGTACGGGGAGGACAATCAGCCCCAGCATTTT.